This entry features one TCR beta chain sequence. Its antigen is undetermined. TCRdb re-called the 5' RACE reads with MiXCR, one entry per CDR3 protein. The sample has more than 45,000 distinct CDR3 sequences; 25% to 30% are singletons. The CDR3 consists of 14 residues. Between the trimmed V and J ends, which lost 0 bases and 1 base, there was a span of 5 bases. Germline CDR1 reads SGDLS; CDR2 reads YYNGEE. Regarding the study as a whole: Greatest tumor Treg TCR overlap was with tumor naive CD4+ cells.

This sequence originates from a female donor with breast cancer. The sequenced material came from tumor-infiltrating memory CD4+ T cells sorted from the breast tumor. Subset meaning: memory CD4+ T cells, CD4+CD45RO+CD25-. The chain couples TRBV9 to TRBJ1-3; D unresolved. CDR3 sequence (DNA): TGTGCCAGCAGCGTAGCCCTTTCTGGAAACACCATATATTTT. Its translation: CASSVALSGNTIYF.